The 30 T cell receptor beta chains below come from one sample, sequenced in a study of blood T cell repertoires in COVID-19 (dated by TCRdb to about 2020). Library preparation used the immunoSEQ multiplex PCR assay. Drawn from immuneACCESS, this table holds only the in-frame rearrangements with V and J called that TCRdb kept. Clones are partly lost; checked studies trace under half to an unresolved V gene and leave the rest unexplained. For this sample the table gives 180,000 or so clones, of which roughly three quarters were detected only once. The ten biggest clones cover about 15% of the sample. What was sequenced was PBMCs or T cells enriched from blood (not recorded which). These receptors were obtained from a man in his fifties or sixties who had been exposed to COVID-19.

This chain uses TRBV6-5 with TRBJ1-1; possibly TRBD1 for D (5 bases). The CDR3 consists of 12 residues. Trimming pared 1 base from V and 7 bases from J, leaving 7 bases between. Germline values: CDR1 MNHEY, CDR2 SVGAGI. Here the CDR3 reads CASSYFQGEAFF. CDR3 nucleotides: TGTGCCAGCAGTTACTTCCAGGGTGAAGCTTTCTTT.

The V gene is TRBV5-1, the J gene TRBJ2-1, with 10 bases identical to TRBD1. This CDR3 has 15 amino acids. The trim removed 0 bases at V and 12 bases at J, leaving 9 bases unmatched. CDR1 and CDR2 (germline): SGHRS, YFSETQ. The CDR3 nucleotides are TGCGCCAGCAGCTTGGGGGGACAGGGGCGTGGTGGGCAGTTCTTC. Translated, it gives CASSLGGQGRGGQFF.

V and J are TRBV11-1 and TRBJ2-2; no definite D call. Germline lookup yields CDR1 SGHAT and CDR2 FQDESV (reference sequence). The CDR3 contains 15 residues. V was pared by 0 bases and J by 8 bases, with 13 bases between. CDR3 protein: CASSLASSPGGELFF. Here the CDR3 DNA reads TGTGCCAGCAGCTTAGCTTCCAGCCCCGGGGGGGAGCTGTTTTTT.

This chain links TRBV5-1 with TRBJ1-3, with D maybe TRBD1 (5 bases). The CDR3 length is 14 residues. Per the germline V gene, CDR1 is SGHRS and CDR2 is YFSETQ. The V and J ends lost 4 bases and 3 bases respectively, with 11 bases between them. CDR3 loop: CASSELGLGNTIYF. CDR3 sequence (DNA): TGCGCCAGCAGCGAACTGGGACTTGGAAACACCATATATTTT. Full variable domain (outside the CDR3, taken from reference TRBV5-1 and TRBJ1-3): KAGVTQTPRYLIKTRGQQVTLSCSPISGHRSVSWYQQTPGQGLQFLFEYFSETQRNKGNFPGRFSGRQFSNSRSEMNVSTLELGDSALYLCASSELGLGNTIYFGEGSWLTVV.

CDR3 sequence: CASSSSHRGLGETQYF. CDR3 bases: TGTGCCAGCAGCTCATCCCACAGGGGCCTGGGAGAGACCCAGTACTTC. V is TRBV5-4 and J is TRBJ2-5, with 7 bases matching TRBD1. Germline V gives CDR1 SGHNT, CDR2 YYREEE (reference sequence). V dropped 3 bases and J dropped 4; count of bases not matched to a gene: 12. The CDR3 covers 16 residues.

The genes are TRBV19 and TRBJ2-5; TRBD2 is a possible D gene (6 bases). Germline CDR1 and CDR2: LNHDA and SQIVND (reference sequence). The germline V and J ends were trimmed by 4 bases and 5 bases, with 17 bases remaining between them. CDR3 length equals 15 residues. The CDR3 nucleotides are TGTGCCAGTAGTACTTACGGGGGATTGATGGAGACCCAGTACTTC. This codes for CASSTYGGLMETQYF.

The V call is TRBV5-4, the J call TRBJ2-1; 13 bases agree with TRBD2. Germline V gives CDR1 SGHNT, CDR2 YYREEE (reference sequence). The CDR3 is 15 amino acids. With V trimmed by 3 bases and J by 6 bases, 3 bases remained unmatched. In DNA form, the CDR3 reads TGTGCCAGCAGCTCGCGACTAGCGGGAGGCAATGAGCAGTTCTTC. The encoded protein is CASSSRLAGGNEQFF.

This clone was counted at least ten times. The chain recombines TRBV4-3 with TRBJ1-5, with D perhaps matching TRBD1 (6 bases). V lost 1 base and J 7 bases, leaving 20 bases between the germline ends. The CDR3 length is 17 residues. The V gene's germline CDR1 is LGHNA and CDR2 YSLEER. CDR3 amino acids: CASSQVTKGRRGQPQHF. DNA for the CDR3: TGCGCCAGCAGCCAAGTAACAAAGGGGCGAAGGGGGCAGCCCCAGCATTTT.

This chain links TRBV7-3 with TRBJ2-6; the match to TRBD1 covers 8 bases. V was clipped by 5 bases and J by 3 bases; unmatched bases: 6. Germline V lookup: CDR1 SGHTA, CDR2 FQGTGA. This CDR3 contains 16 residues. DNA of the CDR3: TGTGCCAGCAGCGCCTTGACAGGGGATGGGGCCAACGTCCTGACTTTC. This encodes CASSALTGDGANVLTF. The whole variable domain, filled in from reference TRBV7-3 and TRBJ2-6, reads GAGVSQTPSNKVTEKGKYVELRCDPISGHTALYWYRQSLGQGPEFLIYFQGTGAADDSGLPNDRFFAVRPEGSVSTLKIQRTERGDSAVYLCASSALTGDGANVLTFGAGSRLTVL.

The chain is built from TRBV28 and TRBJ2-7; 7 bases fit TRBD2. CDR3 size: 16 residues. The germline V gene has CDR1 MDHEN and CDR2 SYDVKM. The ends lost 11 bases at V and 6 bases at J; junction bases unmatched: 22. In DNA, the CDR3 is TGTGCCGCTGCCCGACTCATGAGTGGGCGGGGGACCGAGCAGTACTTC. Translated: CAAARLMSGRGTEQYF.

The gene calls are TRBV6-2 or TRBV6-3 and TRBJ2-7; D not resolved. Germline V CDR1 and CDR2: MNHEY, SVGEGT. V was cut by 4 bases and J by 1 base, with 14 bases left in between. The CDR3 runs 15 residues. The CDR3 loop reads CASSWATILSYEQYF. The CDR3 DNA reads TGTGCCAGCAGTTGGGCTACAATTCTTTCCTACGAGCAGTACTTC.

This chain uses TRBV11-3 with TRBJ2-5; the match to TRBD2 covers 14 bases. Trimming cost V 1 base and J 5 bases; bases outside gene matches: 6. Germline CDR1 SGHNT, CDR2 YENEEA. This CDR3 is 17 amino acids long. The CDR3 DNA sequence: TGTGCCAGCAGCTTAGGGACTAGCGGGAGGAACAGGGAGACCCAGTACTTC. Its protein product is CASSLGTSGRNRETQYF. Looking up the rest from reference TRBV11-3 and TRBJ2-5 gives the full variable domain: EAGVVQSPRYKIIEKKQPVAFWCNPISGHNTLYWYLQNLGQGPELLIRYENEEAVDDSQLPKDRFSAERLKGVDSTLKIQPAELGDSAVYLCASSLGTSGRNRETQYFGPGTRLLVL.

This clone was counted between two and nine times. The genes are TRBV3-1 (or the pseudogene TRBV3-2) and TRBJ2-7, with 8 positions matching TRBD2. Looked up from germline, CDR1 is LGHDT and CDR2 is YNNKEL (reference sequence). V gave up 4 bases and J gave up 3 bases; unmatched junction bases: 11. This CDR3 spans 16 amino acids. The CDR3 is CASSPFQLAGNYEQYF. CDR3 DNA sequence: TGTGCCAGCAGCCCCTTTCAGCTAGCGGGTAACTACGAGCAGTACTTC.

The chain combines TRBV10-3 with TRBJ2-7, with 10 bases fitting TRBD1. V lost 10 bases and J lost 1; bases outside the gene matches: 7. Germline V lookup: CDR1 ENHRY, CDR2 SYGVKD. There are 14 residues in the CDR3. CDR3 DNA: TGTGCCACCCAAAGACAGGGGGCTTCCTACGAGCAGTACTTC. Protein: CATQRQGASYEQYF.

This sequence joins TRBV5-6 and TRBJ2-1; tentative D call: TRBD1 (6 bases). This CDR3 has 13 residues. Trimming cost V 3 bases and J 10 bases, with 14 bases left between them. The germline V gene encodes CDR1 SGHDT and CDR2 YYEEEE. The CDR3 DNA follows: TGTGCCAGCAGCTCGATCCAGGACAGAGAGCAGTTCTTC. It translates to CASSSIQDREQFF.

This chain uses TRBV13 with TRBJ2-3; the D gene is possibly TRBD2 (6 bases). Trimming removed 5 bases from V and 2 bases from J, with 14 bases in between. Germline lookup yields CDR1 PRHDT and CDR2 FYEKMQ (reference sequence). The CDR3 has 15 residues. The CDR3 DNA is TGTGCCAGCAGCCTTCGGGACTCATTCACAGATACGCAGTATTTT. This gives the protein CASSLRDSFTDTQYF.

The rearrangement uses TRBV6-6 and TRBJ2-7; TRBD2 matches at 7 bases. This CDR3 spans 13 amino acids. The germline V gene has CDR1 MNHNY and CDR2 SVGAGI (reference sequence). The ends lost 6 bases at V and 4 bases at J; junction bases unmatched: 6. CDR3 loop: CASRKTSRYEQYF. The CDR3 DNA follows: TGTGCCAGCAGGAAGACTAGCAGGTACGAGCAGTACTTC.

The CDR3: CASSAPDRGPYNSPLHF. CDR3 DNA: TGTGCCAGCAGCGCCCCTGACAGGGGGCCCTATAATTCACCCCTCCACTTT. V usage is TRBV9 and J usage is TRBJ1-6, with 10 nucleotides matching TRBD1. V was clipped by 3 bases and J by 2 bases; unmatched bases: 5. Germline V gene lookup returns CDR1 SGDLS and CDR2 YYNGEE. The CDR3 spans 17 residues.

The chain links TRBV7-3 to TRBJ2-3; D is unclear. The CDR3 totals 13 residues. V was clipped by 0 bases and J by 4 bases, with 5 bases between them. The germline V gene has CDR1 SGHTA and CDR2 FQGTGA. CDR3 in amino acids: CASSLTSADTQYF. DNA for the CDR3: TGTGCCAGCAGCTTAACTTCCGCAGATACGCAGTATTTT.

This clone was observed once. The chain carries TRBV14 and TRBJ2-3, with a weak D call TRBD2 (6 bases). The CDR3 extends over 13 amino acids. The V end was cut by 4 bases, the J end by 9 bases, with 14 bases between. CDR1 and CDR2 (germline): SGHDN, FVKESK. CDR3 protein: CASSPFLGGTQYF. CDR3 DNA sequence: TGTGCCAGCAGCCCCTTTCTTGGGGGGACGCAGTATTTT.

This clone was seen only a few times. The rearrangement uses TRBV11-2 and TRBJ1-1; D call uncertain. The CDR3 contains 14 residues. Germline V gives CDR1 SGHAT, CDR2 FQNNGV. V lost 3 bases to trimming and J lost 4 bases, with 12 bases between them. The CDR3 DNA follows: TGTGCCAGCAGCTTCGTAGGGAGACGCACTGAAGCTTTCTTT. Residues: CASSFVGRRTEAFF.

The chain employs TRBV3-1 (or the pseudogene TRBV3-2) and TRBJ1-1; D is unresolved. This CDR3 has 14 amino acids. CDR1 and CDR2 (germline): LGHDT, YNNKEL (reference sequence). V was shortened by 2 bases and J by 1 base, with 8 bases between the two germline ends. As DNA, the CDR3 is TGTGCCAGCAGCCAATACGGAGAGAACACTGAAGCTTTCTTT. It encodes CASSQYGENTEAFF.

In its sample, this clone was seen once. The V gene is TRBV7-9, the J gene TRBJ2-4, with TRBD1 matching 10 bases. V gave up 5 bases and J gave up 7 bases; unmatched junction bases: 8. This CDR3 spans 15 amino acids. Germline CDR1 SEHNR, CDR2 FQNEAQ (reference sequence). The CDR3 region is CASSPETGGANIQYF. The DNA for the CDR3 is TGTGCCAGCAGCCCCGAGACAGGGGGCGCGAACATTCAGTACTTC.

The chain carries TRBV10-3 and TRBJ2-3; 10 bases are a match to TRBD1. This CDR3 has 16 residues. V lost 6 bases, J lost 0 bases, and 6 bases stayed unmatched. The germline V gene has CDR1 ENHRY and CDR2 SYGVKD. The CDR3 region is CAIREPGQGSTDTQYF. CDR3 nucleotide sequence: TGTGCCATCAGGGAGCCGGGACAGGGGAGCACAGATACGCAGTATTTT.

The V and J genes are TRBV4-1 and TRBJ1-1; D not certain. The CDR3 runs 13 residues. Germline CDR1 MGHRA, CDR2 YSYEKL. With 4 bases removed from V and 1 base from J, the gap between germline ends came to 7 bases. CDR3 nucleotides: TGCGCCAGCAGCCTCACAGAGAACACTGAAGCTTTCTTT. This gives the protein CASSLTENTEAFF.

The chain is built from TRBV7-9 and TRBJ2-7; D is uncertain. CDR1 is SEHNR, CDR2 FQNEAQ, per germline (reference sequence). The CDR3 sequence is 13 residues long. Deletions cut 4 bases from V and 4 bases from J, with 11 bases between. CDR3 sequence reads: CASSSNTGYEQYF. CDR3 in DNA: TGTGCCAGCAGCTCCAACACCGGGTACGAGCAGTACTTC. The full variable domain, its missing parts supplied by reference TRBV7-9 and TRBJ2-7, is DTGVSQNPRHKITKRGQNVTFRCDPISEHNRLYWYRQTLGQGPEFLTYFQNEAQLEKSRLLSDRFSAERPKGSFSTLEIQRTEQGDSAMYLCASSSNTGYEQYFGPGTRLTVT.

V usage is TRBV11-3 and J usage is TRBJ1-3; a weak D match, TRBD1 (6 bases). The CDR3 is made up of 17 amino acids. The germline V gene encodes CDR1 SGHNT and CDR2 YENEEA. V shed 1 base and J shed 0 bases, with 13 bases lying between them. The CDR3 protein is CASSLGSQGISGNTIYF. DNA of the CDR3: TGTGCCAGCAGCTTAGGTTCCCAGGGGATCTCTGGAAACACCATATATTTT. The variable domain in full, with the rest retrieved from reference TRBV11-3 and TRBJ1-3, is EAGVVQSPRYKIIEKKQPVAFWCNPISGHNTLYWYLQNLGQGPELLIRYENEEAVDDSQLPKDRFSAERLKGVDSTLKIQPAELGDSAVYLCASSLGSQGISGNTIYFGEGSWLTVV.

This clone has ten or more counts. CDR3 nucleotides: TGTGCCAGTAGTTTACAGGACAGCTACACCGGGGAGCTGTTTTTT. Translating it yields CASSLQDSYTGELFF. V gene TRBV19 combines with J gene TRBJ2-2; possibly TRBD1 for D (6 bases). Germline V CDR1 and CDR2: LNHDA, SQIVND (reference sequence). V lost 5 bases and J lost 3, with 13 bases in between. The CDR3 has 15 amino acids.

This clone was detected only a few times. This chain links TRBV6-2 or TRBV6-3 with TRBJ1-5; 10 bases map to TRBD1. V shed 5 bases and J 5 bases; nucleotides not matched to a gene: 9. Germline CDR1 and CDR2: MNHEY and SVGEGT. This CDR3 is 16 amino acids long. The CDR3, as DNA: TGTGCCAGCAGTAGGGACAGGGGAAGGGGCCATCAGCCCCAGCATTTT. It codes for CASSRDRGRGHQPQHF.

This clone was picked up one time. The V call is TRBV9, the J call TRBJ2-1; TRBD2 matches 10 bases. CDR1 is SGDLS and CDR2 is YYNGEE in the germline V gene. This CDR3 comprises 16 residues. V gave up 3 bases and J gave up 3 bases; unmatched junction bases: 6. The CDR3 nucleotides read TGTGCCAGCAGCGGCCCTAGCGGGAGCTTCTACAATGAGCAGTTCTTC. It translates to CASSGPSGSFYNEQFF.